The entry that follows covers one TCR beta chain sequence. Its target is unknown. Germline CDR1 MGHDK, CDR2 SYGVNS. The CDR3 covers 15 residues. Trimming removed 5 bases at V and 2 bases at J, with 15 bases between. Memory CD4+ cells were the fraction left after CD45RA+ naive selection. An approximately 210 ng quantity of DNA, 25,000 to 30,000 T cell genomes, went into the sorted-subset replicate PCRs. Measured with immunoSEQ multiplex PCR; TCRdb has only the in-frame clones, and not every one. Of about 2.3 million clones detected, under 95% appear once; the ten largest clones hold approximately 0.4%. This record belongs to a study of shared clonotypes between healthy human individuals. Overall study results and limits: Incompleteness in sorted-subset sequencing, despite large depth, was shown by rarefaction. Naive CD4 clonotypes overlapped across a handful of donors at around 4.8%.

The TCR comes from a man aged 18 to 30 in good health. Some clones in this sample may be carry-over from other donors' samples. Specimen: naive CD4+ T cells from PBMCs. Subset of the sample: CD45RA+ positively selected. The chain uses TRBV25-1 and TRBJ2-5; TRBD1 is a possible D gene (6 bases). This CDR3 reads CASSPHQQGQETQYF. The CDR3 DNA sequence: TGTGCCAGCAGTCCCCACCAACAGGGTCAAGAGACCCAGTACTTC.